This T cell receptor beta chain was identified in a study of Ad26.COV2.S vaccination and SARS-CoV-2 variants. Treatment given: some 19 received Ad26.COV2.S at low or high dose, single or two shots; about 5 received placebo; per-sample allocation not given. The investigators took samples on day 63 after the first vaccine or placebo injection. A Boston adult aged 18-55 years was the donor. TCRdb's copy holds only in-frame clones and misses some; the assay was immunoSEQ multiplex PCR. The data hold 300,000 to 400,000 clones, with approximately 80% observed a single time. The CDR3 is made up of 18 amino acids. Germline V CDR1 and CDR2: MGHRA, YSYEKL. The V segment lost 3 bases and the J segment 2 bases; nucleotides outside the gene matches: 10.

The source was peripheral blood, collected in a trial of Ad26.COV2.S vaccine versus placebo. The V gene is TRBV4-1, the J gene TRBJ2-7, with 13 bases aligning to TRBD2. The clonotype was recovered from a person between 18 and 60 years old who received the Ad26.COV2.S COVID-19 vaccine or a placebo. CDR3 loop: CASSQVQLAGGQAYEQYF. The CDR3 nucleotides are TGCGCCAGCAGCCAGGTCCAACTAGCGGGGGGGCAGGCCTACGAGCAGTACTTC.